This entry features one T cell receptor (beta chain) sequence. The source of the sample is a study of blood T cell repertoires in COVID-19. Across the study: Acute-phase and convalescent COVID-19 samples originated in the United States, Italy and Spain. T cells, B-cell-depleted T cells, or PBMCs provided the cDNA or gDNA that served as material.

Here immunoSEQ multiplex PCR was the method, and the copy in TCRdb shows in-frame clones only, minus some. The sample includes over 200,000 clones, 80% to 90% seen only once; the top ten take around 3.7%. Participants, about 18 to 90 years old, spanned 24 US areas. Donors were grouped by their self-reported clinical history. The clonotype originates from a woman aged 25 to 39 who had been exposed to COVID-19. The sample taken for sequencing was PBMCs or T cells enriched from blood (not recorded which).

The DNA for the CDR3 is TGTGCCAACGGACAGAATTACAATCAGCCCCAGCATTTT. Amino acid sequence: CANGQNYNQPQHF. The rearrangement links TRBV28 to TRBJ1-5; a weak D match, TRBD1 (6 bases). Per the germline V gene, CDR1 is MDHEN and CDR2 is SYDVKM. The V and J ends lost 10 bases and 3 bases respectively, with 13 bases between them. The length of the CDR3 is 13 residues.